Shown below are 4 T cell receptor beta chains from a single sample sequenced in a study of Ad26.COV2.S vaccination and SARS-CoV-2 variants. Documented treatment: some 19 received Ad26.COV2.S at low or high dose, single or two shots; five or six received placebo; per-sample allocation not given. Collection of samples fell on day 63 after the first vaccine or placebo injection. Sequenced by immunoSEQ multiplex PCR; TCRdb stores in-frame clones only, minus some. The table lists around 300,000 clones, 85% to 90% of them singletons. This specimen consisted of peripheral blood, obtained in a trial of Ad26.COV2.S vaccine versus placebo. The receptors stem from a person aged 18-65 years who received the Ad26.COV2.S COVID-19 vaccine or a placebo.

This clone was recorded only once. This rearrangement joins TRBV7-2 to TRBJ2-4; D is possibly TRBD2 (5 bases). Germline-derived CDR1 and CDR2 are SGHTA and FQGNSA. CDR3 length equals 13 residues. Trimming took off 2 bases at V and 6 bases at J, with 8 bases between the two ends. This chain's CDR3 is CASSLPEANIQYF. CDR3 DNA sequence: TGTGCCAGCAGCTTACCGGAGGCAAACATTCAGTACTTC.

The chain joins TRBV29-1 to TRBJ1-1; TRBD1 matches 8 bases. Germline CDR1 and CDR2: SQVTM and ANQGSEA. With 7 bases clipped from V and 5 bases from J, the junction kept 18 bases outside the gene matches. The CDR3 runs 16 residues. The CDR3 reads CSAKDAGGPPMTEAFF. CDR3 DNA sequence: TGCAGCGCCAAGGACGCAGGGGGCCCCCCCATGACTGAAGCTTTCTTT.

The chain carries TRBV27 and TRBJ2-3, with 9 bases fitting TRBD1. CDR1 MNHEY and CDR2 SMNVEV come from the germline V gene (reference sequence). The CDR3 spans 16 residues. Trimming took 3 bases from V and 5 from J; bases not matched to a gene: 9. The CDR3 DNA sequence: TGTGCCAGCAGTTTGATAGGGACAGGGTGGGTAGATACGCAGTATTTT. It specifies CASSLIGTGWVDTQYF.

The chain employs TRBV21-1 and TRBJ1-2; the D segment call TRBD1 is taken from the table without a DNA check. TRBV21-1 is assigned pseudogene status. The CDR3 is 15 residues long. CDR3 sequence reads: CASSKGYRLPYGYTF. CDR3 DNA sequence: TGTGCCAGCAGCAAAGGGTACAGGTTACCATATGGCTACACCTTC.